This T cell receptor (beta chain) is from a study of OX40 agonist ivuxolimab in advanced cancers. In the study overall: Dose-escalation patients had hepatocellular carcinoma, melanoma, renal cell or head and neck cancer.

Measured with immunoSEQ multiplex PCR; TCRdb has only the in-frame clones, and not every one. The repertoire holds almost 50,000 clones, approximately 91% seen once, with 52% in the top ten. Between the trimmed V and J ends, which lost 5 bases and 7 bases, there was a span of 16 bases. CDR3 size: 14 residues. The germline gives CDR1 SEHNR, CDR2 FQNEAQ (reference sequence). The TCR sequence derives from an adult with an advanced solid tumor such as melanoma, head and neck, liver or kidney cancer. The sample consisted of CD4+ or CD8+ T cells sorted from blood, taken in a trial of the OX40 agonist ivuxolimab. V and J are TRBV7-9 and TRBJ2-3; D not certain. The DNA for the CDR3 is TGTGCCAGCAGCCCGAGGCGGACGGAACATACGCAGTATTTT. Protein product: CASSPRRTEHTQYF.